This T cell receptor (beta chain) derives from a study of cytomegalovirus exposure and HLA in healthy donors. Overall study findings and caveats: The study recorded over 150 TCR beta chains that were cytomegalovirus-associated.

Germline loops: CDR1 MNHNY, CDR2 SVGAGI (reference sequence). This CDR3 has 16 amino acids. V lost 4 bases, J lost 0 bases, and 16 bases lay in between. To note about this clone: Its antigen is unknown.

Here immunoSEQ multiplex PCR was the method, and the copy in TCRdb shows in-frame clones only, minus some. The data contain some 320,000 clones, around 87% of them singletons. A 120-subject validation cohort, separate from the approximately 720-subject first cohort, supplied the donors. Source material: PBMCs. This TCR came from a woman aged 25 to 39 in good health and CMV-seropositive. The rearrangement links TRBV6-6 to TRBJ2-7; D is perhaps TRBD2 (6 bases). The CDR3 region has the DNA TGTGCCAGCAGTTCAACCCCCCTAGCGAGCTCCTACGAGCAGTACTTC. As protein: CASSSTPLASSYEQYF.